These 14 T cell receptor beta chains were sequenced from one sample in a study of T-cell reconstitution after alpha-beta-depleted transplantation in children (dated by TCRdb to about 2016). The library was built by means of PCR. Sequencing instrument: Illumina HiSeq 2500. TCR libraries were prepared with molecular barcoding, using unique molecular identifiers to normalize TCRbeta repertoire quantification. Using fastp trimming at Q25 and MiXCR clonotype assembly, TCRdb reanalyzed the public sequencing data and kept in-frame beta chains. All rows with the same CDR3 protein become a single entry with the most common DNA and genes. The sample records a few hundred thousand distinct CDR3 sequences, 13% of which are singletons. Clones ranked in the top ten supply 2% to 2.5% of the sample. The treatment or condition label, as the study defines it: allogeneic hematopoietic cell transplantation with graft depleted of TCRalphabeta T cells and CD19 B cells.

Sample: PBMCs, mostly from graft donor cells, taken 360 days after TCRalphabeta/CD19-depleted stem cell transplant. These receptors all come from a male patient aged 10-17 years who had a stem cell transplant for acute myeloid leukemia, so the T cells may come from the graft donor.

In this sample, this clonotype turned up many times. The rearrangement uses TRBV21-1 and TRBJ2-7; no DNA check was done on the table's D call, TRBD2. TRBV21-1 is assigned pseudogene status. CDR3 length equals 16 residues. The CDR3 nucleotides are TGTGCCAGCAGCAAAGGGACTAGCGGGGCCGCCTACGAGCAGTACTTC. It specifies CASSKGTSGAAYEQYF.

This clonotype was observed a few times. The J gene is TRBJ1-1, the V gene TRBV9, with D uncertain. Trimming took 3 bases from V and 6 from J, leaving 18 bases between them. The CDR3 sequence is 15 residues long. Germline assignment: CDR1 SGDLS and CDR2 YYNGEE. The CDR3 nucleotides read TGTGCCAGCAGCGCAGGCGGCTGGACCTCCCCTGAAGCTTTCTTT. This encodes CASSAGGWTSPEAFF.

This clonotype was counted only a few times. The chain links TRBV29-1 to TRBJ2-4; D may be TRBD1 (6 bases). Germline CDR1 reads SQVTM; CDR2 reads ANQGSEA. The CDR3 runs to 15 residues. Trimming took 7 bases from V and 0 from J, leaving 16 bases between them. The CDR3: CSAGDNLLAKNIQYF. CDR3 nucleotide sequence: TGCAGCGCCGGGGACAATCTCTTAGCCAAAAACATTCAGTACTTC.

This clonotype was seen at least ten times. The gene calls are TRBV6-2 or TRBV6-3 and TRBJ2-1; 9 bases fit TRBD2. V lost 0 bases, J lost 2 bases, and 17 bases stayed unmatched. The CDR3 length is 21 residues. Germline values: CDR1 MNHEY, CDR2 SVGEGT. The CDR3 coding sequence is TGTGCCAGCAGTTACTCTCCGCCGGCCCAGCGGGAGGTGCGGACCTACAATGAGCAGTTCTTC. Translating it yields CASSYSPPAQREVRTYNEQFF.

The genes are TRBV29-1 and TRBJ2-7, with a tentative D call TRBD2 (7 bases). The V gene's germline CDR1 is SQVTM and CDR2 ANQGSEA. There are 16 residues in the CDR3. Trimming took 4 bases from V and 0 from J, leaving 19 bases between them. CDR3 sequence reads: CSVVGGGRESSYEQYF. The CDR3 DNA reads TGCAGCGTTGTAGGGGGGGGACGGGAGAGCTCCTACGAGCAGTACTTC.

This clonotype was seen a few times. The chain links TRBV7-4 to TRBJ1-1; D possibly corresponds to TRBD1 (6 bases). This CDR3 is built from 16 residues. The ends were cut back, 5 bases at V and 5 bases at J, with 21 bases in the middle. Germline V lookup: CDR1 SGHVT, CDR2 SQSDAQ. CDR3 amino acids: CASSPGTNPCRTEAFF. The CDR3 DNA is TGTGCCAGCAGCCCCGGGACAAATCCCTGTCGGACTGAAGCTTTCTTT.

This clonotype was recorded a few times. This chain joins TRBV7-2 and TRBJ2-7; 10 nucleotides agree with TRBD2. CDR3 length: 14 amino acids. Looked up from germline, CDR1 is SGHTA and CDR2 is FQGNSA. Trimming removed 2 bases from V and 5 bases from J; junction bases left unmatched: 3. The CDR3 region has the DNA TGTGCCAGCAGCTTACTAGCGGGAGCACACGAGCAGTACTTC. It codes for CASSLLAGAHEQYF.

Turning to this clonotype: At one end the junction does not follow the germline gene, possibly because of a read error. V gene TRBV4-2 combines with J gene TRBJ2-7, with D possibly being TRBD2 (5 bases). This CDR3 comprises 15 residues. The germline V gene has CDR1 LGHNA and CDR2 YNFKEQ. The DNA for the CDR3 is TGTGCCAGCAGCCAAGATCTAGGACTTCCCTACAAGCAGTACTTC. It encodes CASSQDLGLPYKQYF.

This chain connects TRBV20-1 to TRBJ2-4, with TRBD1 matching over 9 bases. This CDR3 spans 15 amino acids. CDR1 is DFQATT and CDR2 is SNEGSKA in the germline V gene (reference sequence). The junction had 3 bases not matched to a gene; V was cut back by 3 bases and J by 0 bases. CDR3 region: CSASGQGLAKNIQYF. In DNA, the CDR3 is TGCAGTGCTAGCGGACAGGGGTTAGCCAAAAACATTCAGTACTTC.

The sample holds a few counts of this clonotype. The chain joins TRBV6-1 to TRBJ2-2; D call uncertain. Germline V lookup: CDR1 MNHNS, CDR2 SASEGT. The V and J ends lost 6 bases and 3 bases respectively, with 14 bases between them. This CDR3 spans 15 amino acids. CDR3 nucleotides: TGTGCCAGCAGACCTCGTTCTTTGCACACCGGGGAGCTGTTTTTT. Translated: CASRPRSLHTGELFF.

The DNA for the CDR3 is TGTGCCAGCAGTGAATTAACGATGGCCGCCGTCGGCTACACCTTC. It yields the protein CASSELTMAAVGYTF. V and J are TRBV25-1 and TRBJ1-2, with D uncertain. Trimming took off 1 base at V and 8 bases at J, with 17 bases between the two ends. The germline CDR1 and CDR2 sequences are MGHDK and SYGVNS. CDR3 length: 15 amino acids.

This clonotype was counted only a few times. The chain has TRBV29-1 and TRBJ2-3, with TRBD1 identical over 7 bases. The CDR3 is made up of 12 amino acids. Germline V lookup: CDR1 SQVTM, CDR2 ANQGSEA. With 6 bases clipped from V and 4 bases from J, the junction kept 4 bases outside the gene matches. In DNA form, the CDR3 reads TGCAGCGTCGGGACAGCCGCAGATACGCAGTATTTT. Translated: CSVGTAADTQYF.

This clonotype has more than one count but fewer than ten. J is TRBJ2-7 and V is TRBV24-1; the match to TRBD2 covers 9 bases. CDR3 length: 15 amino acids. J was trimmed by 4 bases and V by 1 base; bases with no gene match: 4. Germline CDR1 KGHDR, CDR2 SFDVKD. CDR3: CATSDFPSGVYEQYF. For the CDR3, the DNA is TGTGCCACCAGTGATTTTCCTAGCGGGGTGTACGAGCAGTACTTC.

The CDR3 DNA is TGCAGTGCCACGACAGGGAACACAGATACGCAGTATTTT. This sequence encodes CSATTGNTDTQYF. This chain links TRBV20-1 with TRBJ2-3; the match to TRBD1 covers 7 bases. J lost 2 bases, V lost 6 bases, and 5 bases had no gene match. Germline V lookup: CDR1 DFQATT, CDR2 SNEGSKA (reference sequence). The CDR3 sequence is 13 residues long.